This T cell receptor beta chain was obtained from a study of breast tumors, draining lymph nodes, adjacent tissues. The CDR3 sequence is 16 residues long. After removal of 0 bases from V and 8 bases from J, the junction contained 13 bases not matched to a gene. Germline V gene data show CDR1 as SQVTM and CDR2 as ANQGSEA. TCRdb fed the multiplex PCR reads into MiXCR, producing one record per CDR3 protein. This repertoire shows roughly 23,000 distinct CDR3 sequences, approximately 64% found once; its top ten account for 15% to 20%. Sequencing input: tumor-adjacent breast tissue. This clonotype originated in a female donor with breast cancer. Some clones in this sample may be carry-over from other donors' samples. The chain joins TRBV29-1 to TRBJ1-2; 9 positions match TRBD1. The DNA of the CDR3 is TGCAGCGTTGAAGATCCGTGGCAGGGACAGGGAGGCGGCTACACCTTC. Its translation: CSVEDPWQGQGGGYTF.